The source of this T cell receptor beta chain is a study of blood T cell repertoires in COVID-19 (dated by TCRdb to 2019 to 2021). As for the study more broadly: The collaborator samples originated in the United States, Italy and Spain and spanned the acute and convalescent phases of COVID-19. The material from the prospective study consisted of cDNA or gDNA derived from T cells, B-cell-depleted T cells, or PBMCs. Deeply sampled blood TCRbeta repertoires from subjects exposed to, actively infected with, or recovered from COVID-19 were included in the dataset. The repertoires were released in a freely available public database meant as a resource for research on the immune response to SARS-CoV-2. Samples were obtained from the ongoing ImmuneRACE study (first 160 participants) and from over a thousand subjects provided by 6 global collaborators. The sample metadata nearly always contained a de-identified subject ID, COVID-19 status, age in years and sex. Where available, HLA class I and class II types were taken from metadata supplied by the sample provider and were not determined by assay-based typing.

General study outcomes and caveats: Clinical and demographic metadata were provided uncurated, with the amount varying by source and participant.

A remark on this clone: The clone's antigen remains unknown. The input lacks base qualities; no much larger clone sits a single base away.

TCRbeta CDR3 regions were amplified from genomic DNA by means of the immunoSEQ Assay, a bias-controlled multiplex PCR. Turning to the authors' computational methods: The number of nucleated cells in each sample was estimated by amplification of reference gene primers within the assay. To quantify the absolute abundance of each unique TCRbeta CDR3 rearrangement, sequence reads were collapsed and filtered. For each sample, productive Simpson clonality was calculated as the square root of Simpson's diversity index over productive rearrangements. TCRdb limited this immuneACCESS table to in-frame rearrangements with V and J called. A share of clones is missing; checked studies link under half to unresolved V genes, and the rest is unexplained. V, J and clone size were drawn from that table, and D and trimming were deduced from the DNA. Within this sample are tens of thousands of clones, with around 90% of them counted one time only. The ten largest clones capture about 3% of the sample.

The CDR3 numbers 19 residues from cysteine through phenylalanine. Kept here is only the CDR3 DNA, which spans 57 bases and is read in frame from base 1. CDR1 and CDR2 are drawn from the germline V gene: SGHVS, FQNEAQ. Germline trimming amounts to 3 bases on V and 6 bases on J, with 15 as the count of junction bases outside the gene matches. The collaborating institutions used their own protocols to collect whole blood in K2EDTA tubes. Collaborator samples were shipped for TCRbeta analysis as frozen whole blood, isolated PBMCs, or DNA extracted from either sample type. The TCR sequence derives from a woman between 45 and 60 years old with active or convalescent COVID-19. Recombination connected TRBV7-8 to TRBJ2-1, with 12 bases in between that match TRBD2. Specimen: peripheral blood. The sequenced DNA is TGTGCCAGCAGCTTGAGTCCTCGGACTAGCGGGGCTCTGCGCAATGAGCAGTTCTTC. Its protein is CASSLSPRTSGALRNEQFF.